This TCR beta chain was recovered during a study of PD-L1 blockade in urothelial cancer. For the study at large: Starting around 2014, patients were given atezolizumab (1,200 mg intravenously every 3 weeks). Prior chemotherapy in patients spanned 0 to 3 regimens. Median T cell yield per blood sample was more than 120,000 cells.

A total of 1 to 8 samples per patient were collected pretreatment and on-treatment. The CDR3 has 14 amino acids. After removal of 1 base from V and 6 bases from J, the junction contained 2 bases not matched to a gene. CDR1 is SGHRS, CDR2 YFSETQ, per germline. Clones were read by immunoSEQ multiplex PCR, and TCRdb kept only the in-frame ones, dropping some. Of about 90,000 clones in the sample, 90% are singletons; the top ten hold roughly a tenth. Sequenced here: PBMCs, sampled around atezolizumab (anti-PD-L1) treatment. The sequence came from a man aged 60 to 69 with urothelial cancer. V usage is TRBV5-1 and J usage is TRBJ1-3; the match to TRBD1 covers 9 bases. The CDR3 reads CASSLTGGENTIYF. The CDR3 DNA reads as TGCGCCAGCAGCTTGACAGGGGGCGAAAACACCATATATTTT.